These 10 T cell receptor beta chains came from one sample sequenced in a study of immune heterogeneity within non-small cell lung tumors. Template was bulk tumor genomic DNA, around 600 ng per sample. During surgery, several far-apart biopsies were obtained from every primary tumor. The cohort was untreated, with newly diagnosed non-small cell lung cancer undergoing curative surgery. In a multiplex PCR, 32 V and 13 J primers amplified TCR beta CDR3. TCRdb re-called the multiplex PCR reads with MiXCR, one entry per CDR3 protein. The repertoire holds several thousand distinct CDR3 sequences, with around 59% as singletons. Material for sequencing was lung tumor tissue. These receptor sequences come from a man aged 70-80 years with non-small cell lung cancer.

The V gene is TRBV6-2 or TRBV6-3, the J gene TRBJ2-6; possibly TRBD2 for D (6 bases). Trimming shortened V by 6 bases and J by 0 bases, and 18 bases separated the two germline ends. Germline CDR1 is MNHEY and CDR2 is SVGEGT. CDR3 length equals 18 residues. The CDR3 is CASRKTGTPNSGANVLTF. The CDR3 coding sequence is TGTGCCAGCAGAAAAACCGGGACTCCCAACTCTGGGGCCAACGTCCTGACTTTC.

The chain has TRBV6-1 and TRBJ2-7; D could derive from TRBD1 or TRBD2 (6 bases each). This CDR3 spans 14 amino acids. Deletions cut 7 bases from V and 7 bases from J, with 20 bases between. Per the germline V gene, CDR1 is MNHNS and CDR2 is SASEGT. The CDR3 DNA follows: TGTGCCAGCACCGGCCGAACGGGGGCCCCGGAGCAGTACTTC. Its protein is CASTGRTGAPEQYF.

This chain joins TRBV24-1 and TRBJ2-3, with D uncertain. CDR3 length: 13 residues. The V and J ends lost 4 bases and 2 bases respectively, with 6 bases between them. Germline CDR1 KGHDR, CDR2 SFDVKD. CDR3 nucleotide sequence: TGTGCCACCAGTGACGCAGACACAGATACGCAGTATTTT. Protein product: CATSDADTDTQYF.

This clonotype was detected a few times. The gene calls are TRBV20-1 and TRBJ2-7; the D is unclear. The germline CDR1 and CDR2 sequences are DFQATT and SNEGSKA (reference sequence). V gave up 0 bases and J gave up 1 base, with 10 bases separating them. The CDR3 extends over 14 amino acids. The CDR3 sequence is CSARDRRLSYEQYF. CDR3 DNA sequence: TGCAGTGCTAGAGATCGTCGCCTATCCTACGAGCAGTACTTC.

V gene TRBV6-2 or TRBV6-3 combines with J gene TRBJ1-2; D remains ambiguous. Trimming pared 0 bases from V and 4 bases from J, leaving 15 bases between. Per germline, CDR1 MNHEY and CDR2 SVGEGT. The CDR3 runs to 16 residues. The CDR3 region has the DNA TGTGCCAGCAGTTACTCTTGGACCCTAAGGAGCTATGGCTACACCTTC. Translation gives CASSYSWTLRSYGYTF.

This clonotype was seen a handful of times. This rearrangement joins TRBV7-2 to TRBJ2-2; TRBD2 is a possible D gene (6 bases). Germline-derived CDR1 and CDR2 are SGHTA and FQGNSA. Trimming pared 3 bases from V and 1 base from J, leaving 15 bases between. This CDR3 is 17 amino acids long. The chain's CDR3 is CASSFTLSGLNTGELFF. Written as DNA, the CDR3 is TGTGCCAGCAGCTTCACTCTTAGCGGATTGAACACCGGGGAGCTGTTTTTT.

CDR3 DNA sequence: TGTGCCAGCAGTACTCGGACTAGATTCACAGATACGCAGTATTTT. Encoded protein: CASSTRTRFTDTQYF. The chain joins TRBV2 to TRBJ2-3; 7 positions match TRBD2. Unmatched junction bases numbered 7, after V lost 5 bases and J lost 2 bases. The V gene's germline CDR1 is SNHLY and CDR2 FYNNEI. The CDR3 runs 15 residues. The variable domain in full, completed from reference TRBV2 and TRBJ2-3, reads EPEVTQTPSHQVTQMGQEVILRCVPISNHLYFYWYRQILGQKVEFLVSFYNNEISEKSEIFDDQFSVERPDGSNFTLKIRSTKLEDSAMYFCASSTRTRFTDTQYFGPGTRLTVL.

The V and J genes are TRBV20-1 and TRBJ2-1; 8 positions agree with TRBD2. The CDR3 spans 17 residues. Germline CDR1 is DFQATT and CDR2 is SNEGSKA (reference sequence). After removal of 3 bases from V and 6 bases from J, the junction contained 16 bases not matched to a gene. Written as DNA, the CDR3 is TGCAGTGCTAGGGGTCAAACGGGACTAGTCCTTGGCAATGAGCAGTTCTTC. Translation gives CSARGQTGLVLGNEQFF.

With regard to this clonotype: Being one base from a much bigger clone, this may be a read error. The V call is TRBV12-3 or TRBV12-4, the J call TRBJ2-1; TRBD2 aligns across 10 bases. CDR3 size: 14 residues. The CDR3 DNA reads TGTGCCGGCAGGCTAGCGGGAGCCTACAATGAGCAGTTCTTC. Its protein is CAGRLAGAYNEQFF.

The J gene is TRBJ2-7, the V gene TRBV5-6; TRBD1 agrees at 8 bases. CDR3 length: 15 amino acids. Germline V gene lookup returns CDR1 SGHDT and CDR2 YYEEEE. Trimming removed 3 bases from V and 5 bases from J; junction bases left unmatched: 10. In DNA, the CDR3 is TGTGCCAGCAGCTCGGCCAAACAGGGGGTCCACGAGCAGTACTTC. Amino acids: CASSSAKQGVHEQYF. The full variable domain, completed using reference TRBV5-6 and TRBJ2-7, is DAGVTQSPTHLIKTRGQQVTLRCSPKSGHDTVSWYQQALGQGPQFIFQYYEEEERQRGNFPDRFSGHQFPNYSSELNVNALLLGDSALYLCASSSAKQGVHEQYFGPGTRLTVT.